This T cell receptor (beta chain) emerged from a study of early T cells in non-severe SARS-CoV-2 infection. Overall study results and limits: Anti-spike CD8 responses were favored by VDJdb matching, which missed private and CD4 specificities.

Using its own MiXCR run on the 5' RACE reads, TCRdb lists one record per CDR3 protein. Among tens of thousands of distinct CDR3 sequences listed, about 9.9% were seen once. CDR3 size: 16 residues. Per the germline V gene, CDR1 is MDHEN and CDR2 is SYDVKM. V gave up 7 bases and J gave up 0 bases, with 16 bases separating them. Note on this clonotype: As yet, its antigen is unknown.

The sequenced sample consisted of whole blood. The receptor was isolated from an adult who was a healthcare worker with PCR-confirmed SARS-CoV-2 infection or an uninfected control (not recorded which). This rearrangement joins TRBV28 to TRBJ2-4; no definite D call. The DNA of the CDR3 is TGTGCCAGCATCAAACAGCGTCCGCTAGCCAAAAACATTCAGTACTTC. It specifies CASIKQRPLAKNIQYF. Variable domain in full (rest from reference TRBV28 and TRBJ2-4): DVKVTQSSRYLVKRTGEKVFLECVQDMDHENMFWYRQDPGLGLRLIYFSYDVKMKEKGDIPEGYSVSREKKERFSLILESASTNQTSMYLCASIKQRPLAKNIQYFGAGTRLSVL.